The 15 T cell receptor beta chains given below trace back to one sample, sequenced in a study of memory CD4+ T cells and cytomegalovirus serostatus. Libraries were prepared by immunoSEQ multiplex PCR; TCRdb keeps only in-frame clonotypes and omits some of them. Seen here are tens of thousands of clones, 82% observed once, and the top ten hold less than 0.5%. Single viable CD3+CD4+CD8-CD45RO+ cells were sorted as the memory CD4+ T cells. Material: memory CD4+ T cells from blood. These receptors originate from an adult in good health and CMV-seronegative.

This chain joins TRBV30 and TRBJ2-5; 7 bases match TRBD2. Unmatched junction bases numbered 11, after V lost 5 bases and J lost 5 bases. The germline gives CDR1 GTSNPN, CDR2 SVGIG (reference sequence). The CDR3 sequence is 14 residues long. The CDR3 region is CAWGSGSRGETQYF. The CDR3 nucleotides are TGTGCCTGGGGTAGCGGGTCCCGGGGGGAGACCCAGTACTTC. The variable domain in full, completed from reference TRBV30 and TRBJ2-5, reads SQTIHQWPATLVQPVGSPLSLECTVEGTSNPNLYWYRQAAGRGLQLLFYSVGIGQISSEVPQNLSASRPQDRQFILSSKKLLLSDSGFYLCAWGSGSRGETQYFGPGTRLLVL.

V is TRBV5-4 and J is TRBJ2-3; TRBD2 might be the D (6 bases). The CDR3 has 15 amino acids. The germline V and J ends were trimmed by 4 bases and 5 bases, with 17 bases remaining between them. CDR1 is SGHNT, CDR2 YYREEE, per germline (reference sequence). CDR3 sequence (DNA): TGTGCCAGCAGCGGATCACTTGCCGGGGGAGATACGCAGTATTTT. It is translated as CASSGSLAGGDTQYF.

Concerning this clone itself: Its ends do not fully match the called genes, so a read error is possible. This sequence joins TRBV6-1 and TRBJ2-6; D is possibly TRBD1 (6 bases). The CDR3 is made up of 16 amino acids. Germline CDR1 is MNHNS and CDR2 is SASEGT. The CDR3 reads CAISDSRTAGANVLTF. The CDR3 coding sequence is TGTGCCATCAGTGATTCAAGGACAGCTGGGGCCAACGTCCTGACTTTC.

The DNA of the CDR3 is TGTGCCAGCAGCCCTTCCCTGGGCACTGAAGCTTTCTTT. Translated, it gives CASSPSLGTEAFF. The chain recombines TRBV9 with TRBJ1-1; D gene unclear. Germline-derived CDR1 and CDR2 are SGDLS and YYNGEE. V was pared by 4 bases and J by 4 bases, with 11 bases between. The CDR3 totals 13 residues. Combining the CDR3 with reference TRBV9 and TRBJ1-1 gives the whole variable domain DSGVTQTPKHLITATGQRVTLRCSPRSGDLSVYWYQQSLDQGLQFLIQYYNGEERAKGNILERFSAQQFPDLHSELNLSSLELGDSALYFCASSPSLGTEAFFGQGTRLTVV.

The chain carries TRBV7-2 and TRBJ2-5, with D perhaps matching TRBD1 or TRBD2 (6 bases each). The germline V and J ends were trimmed by 6 bases and 5 bases, with 13 bases remaining between them. Germline CDR1 reads SGHTA; CDR2 reads FQGNSA. CDR3 length: 13 amino acids. The CDR3 loop is CASSRGGYETQYF. In DNA, the CDR3 is TGTGCCAGCAGTAGAGGGGGGTACGAGACCCAGTACTTC.

The rearrangement joins TRBV7-2 to TRBJ2-1, with 9 nucleotides matching TRBD2. The trim removed 6 bases at V and 0 bases at J, leaving 3 bases unmatched. The CDR3 extends over 15 amino acids. Germline V gives CDR1 SGHTA, CDR2 FQGNSA. The CDR3 DNA reads TGTGCCAGCAGGCGGGGGGGAAGCTCCTACAATGAGCAGTTCTTC. Amino acid sequence: CASRRGGSSYNEQFF.

The genes are TRBV18 and TRBJ2-7; TRBD1 is a possible D gene (6 bases). From germline, CDR1 is KGHSH and CDR2 LQKENI. The V and J ends lost 2 bases and 0 bases respectively, with 8 bases between them. The CDR3 loop spans 14 amino acids. CDR3 bases: TGTGCCAGCTCACCAAGGGGGTTCTCCTACGAGCAGTACTTC. The encoded protein is CASSPRGFSYEQYF.

CDR3 coding DNA: TGCGCCAGCAGCGACAGGGATAACACAGATACGCAGTATTTT. Its translation is CASSDRDNTDTQYF. The J gene is TRBJ2-3, the V gene TRBV5-1, with 7 bases lining up with TRBD1. From germline, CDR1 is SGHRS and CDR2 YFSETQ. The V gene end was trimmed by 4 bases and the J gene end by 2 bases; junction bases not matched to a gene: 4. CDR3 length: 14 residues.

V usage is TRBV30 and J usage is TRBJ2-6; D might be TRBD1 or TRBD2, each matching 5 bases. This CDR3 contains 15 residues. Deletions cut 3 bases from V and 3 bases from J, with 12 bases between. CDR1 and CDR2 (germline): GTSNPN, SVGIG (reference sequence). Written as DNA, the CDR3 is TGTGCCTGGAGATCCGAGGGGTTTGGGGCCAACGTCCTGACTTTC. This codes for CAWRSEGFGANVLTF.

The CDR3 DNA reads as TGTGCCAGCAGCCCCCTTGAGGGGTGGGCGACCCAGTACTTC. Translation gives CASSPLEGWATQYF. V is TRBV14 and J is TRBJ2-5; D may match TRBD1 or TRBD2 (5 bases each). CDR3 length equals 14 residues. Deletions cut 4 bases from V and 7 bases from J, with 16 bases between. Germline CDR1 SGHDN, CDR2 FVKESK.

The chain employs TRBV29-1 and TRBJ2-1, with D unresolved. Germline lookup yields CDR1 SQVTM and CDR2 ANQGSEA. The CDR3 is made up of 13 amino acids. V dropped 7 bases and J dropped 3 bases, with 13 bases sitting between them. Written as DNA, the CDR3 is TGCAGCGCCCCCCTAGAGGACTACAATGAGCAGTTCTTC. This gives the protein CSAPLEDYNEQFF.

This chain links TRBV5-5 with TRBJ2-2; a weak D match, TRBD2 (5 bases). The CDR3 length is 15 residues. The V gene lost 6 bases and the J gene lost 2 bases, with 14 bases spanning the gap. The V gene's germline CDR1 is SGHKS and CDR2 YYEKEE (reference sequence). This chain's CDR3 is CASTETGTNTGELFF. The CDR3 bases are TGTGCCAGCACTGAGACGGGAACAAACACCGGGGAGCTGTTTTTT.

The chain is built from TRBV11-1 and TRBJ1-6, with a weak D call TRBD1 (5 bases). Germline V CDR1 and CDR2: SGHAT, FQDESV (reference sequence). This CDR3 has 13 amino acids. V dropped 4 bases and J dropped 9 bases, with 10 bases sitting between them. CDR3 nucleotides: TGTGCCAGCAGCTCCGTCAGGGTTTCACCCCTCCACTTT. It specifies CASSSVRVSPLHF.

V gene TRBV5-1 combines with J gene TRBJ1-6; D unclear. This CDR3 spans 13 amino acids. V was clipped by 5 bases and J by 5 bases, with 8 bases between them. Looked up from germline, CDR1 is SGHRS and CDR2 is YFSETQ. The CDR3 region is CASSQADNSPLHF. DNA for the CDR3: TGCGCCAGCAGTCAGGCCGATAATTCACCCCTCCACTTT.

This chain joins TRBV20-1 and TRBJ2-7; D is unclear. The CDR3 has 11 amino acids. Germline V gene sequence: CDR1 DFQATT, CDR2 SNEGSKA (reference sequence). Trimming removed 4 bases from V and 5 bases from J, with 9 bases in between. Written as DNA, the CDR3 is TGCAGTGCTAACGGCCCCCACGAGCAGTACTTC. It is translated as CSANGPHEQYF.